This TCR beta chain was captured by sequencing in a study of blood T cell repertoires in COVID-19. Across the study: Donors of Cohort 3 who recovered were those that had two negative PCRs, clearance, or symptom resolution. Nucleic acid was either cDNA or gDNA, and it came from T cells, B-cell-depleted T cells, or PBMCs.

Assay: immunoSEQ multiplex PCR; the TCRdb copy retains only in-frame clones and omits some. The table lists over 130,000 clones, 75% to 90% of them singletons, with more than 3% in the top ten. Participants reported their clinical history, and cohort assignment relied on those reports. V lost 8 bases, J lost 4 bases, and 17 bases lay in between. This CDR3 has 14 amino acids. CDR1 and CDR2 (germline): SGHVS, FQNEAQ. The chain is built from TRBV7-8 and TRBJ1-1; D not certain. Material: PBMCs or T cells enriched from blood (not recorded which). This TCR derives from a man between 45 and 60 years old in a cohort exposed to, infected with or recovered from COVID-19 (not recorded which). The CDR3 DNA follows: TGTGCCAGCCAGCGAATGGGAGCAGCCACTGAAGCTTTCTTT. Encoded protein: CASQRMGAATEAFF.